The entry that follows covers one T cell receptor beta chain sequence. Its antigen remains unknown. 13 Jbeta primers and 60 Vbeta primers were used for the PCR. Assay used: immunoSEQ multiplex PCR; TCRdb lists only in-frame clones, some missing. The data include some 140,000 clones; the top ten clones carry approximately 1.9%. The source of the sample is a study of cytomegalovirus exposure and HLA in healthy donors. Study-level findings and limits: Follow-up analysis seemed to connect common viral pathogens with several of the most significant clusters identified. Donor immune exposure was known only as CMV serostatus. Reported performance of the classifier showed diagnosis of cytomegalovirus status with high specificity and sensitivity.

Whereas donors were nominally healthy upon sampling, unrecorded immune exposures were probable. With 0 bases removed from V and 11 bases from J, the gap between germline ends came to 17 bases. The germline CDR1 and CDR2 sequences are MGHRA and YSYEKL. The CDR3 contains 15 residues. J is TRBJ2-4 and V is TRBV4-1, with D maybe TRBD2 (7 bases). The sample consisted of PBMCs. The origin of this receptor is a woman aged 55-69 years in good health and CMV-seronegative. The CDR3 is CASSQDAGAGTFQYF. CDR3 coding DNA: TGCGCCAGCAGCCAAGACGCGGGGGCGGGGACATTTCAGTACTTC.